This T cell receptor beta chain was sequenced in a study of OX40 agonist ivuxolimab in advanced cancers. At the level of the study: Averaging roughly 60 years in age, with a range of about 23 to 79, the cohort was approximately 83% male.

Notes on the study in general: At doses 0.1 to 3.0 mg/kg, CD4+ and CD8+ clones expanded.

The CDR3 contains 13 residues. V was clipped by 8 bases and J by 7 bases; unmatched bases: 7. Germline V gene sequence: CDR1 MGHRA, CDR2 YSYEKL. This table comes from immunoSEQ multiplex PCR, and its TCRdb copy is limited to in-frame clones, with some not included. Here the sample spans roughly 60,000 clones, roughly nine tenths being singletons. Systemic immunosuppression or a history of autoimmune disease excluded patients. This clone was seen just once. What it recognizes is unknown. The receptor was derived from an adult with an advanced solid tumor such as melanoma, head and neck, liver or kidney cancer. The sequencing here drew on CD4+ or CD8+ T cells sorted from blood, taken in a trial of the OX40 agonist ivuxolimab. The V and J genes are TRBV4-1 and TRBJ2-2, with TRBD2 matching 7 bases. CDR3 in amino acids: CASLEPGGGELFF. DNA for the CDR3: TGCGCCAGCCTTGAGCCGGGGGGCGGGGAGCTGTTTTTT.